This T cell receptor beta chain was sequenced for a study of blood T cell repertoires in COVID-19. TCRdb's table, derived via immunoSEQ multiplex PCR, lists solely in-frame clones and lacks some. The repertoire consists of some 97,000 clones, with about nine tenths occurring once and the leading ten covering around 1%. V dropped 0 bases and J dropped 2 bases, with 15 bases sitting between them. Germline CDR1 is SGHKS and CDR2 is YYEKEE (reference sequence). The CDR3 spans 16 residues. The V call is TRBV5-5, the J call TRBJ2-7; D may be TRBD1 (6 bases). The source material was peripheral blood. This clonotype originated in a man between 60 and 75 years old with acute or convalescent COVID-19. This CDR3 reads CASSLAYRDVPYEQYF. DNA of the CDR3: TGTGCCAGCAGCTTGGCTTACAGGGACGTACCCTACGAGCAGTACTTC. Full variable domain (rest looked up from reference TRBV5-5 and TRBJ2-7): DAGVTQSPTHLIKTRGQQVTLRCSPISGHKSVSWYQQVLGQGPQFIFQYYEKEERGRGNFPDRFSARQFPNYSSELNVNALLLGDSALYLCASSLAYRDVPYEQYFGPGTRLTVT.